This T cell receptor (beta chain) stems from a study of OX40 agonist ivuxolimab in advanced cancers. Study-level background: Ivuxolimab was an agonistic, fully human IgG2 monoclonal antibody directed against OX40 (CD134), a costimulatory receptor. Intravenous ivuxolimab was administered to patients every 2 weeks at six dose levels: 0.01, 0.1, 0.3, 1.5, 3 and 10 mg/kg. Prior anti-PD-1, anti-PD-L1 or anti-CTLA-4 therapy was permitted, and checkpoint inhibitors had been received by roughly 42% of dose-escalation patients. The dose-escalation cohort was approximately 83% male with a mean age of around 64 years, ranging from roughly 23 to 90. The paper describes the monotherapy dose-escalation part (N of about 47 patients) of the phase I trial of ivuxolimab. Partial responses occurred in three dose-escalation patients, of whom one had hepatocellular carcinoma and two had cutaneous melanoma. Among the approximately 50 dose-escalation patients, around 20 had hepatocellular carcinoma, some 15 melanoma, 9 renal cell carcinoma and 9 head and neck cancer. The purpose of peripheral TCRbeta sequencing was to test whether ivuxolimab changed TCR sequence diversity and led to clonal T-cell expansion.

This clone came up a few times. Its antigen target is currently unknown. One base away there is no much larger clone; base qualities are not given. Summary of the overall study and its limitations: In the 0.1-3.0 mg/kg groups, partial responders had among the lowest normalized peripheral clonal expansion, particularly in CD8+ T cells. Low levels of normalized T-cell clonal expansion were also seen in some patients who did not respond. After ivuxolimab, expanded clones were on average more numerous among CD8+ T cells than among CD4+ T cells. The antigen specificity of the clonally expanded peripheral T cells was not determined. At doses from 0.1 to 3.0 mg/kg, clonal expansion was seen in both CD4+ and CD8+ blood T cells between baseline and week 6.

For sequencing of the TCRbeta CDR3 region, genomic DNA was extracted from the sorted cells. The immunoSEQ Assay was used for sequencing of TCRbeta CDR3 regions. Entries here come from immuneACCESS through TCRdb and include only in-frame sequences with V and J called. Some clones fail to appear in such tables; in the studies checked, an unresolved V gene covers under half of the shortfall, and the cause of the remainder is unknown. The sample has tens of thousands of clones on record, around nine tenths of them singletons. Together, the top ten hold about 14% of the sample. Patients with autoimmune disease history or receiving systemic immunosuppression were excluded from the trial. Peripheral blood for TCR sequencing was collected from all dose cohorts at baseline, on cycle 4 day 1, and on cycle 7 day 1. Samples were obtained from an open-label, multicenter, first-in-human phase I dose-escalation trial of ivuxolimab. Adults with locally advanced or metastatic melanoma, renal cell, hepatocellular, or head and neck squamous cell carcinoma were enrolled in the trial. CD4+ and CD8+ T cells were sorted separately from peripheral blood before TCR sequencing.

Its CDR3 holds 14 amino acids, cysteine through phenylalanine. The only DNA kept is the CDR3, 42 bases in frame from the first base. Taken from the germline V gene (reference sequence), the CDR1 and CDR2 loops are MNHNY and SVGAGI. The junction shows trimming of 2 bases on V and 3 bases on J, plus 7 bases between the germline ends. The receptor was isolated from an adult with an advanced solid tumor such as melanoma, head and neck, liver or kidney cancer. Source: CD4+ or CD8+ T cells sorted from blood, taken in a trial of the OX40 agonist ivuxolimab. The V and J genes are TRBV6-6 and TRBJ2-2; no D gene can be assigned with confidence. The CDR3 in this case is CASSYPEYTGELFF. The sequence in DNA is TGTGCCAGCAGTTACCCGGAGTACACCGGGGAGCTGTTTTTT.